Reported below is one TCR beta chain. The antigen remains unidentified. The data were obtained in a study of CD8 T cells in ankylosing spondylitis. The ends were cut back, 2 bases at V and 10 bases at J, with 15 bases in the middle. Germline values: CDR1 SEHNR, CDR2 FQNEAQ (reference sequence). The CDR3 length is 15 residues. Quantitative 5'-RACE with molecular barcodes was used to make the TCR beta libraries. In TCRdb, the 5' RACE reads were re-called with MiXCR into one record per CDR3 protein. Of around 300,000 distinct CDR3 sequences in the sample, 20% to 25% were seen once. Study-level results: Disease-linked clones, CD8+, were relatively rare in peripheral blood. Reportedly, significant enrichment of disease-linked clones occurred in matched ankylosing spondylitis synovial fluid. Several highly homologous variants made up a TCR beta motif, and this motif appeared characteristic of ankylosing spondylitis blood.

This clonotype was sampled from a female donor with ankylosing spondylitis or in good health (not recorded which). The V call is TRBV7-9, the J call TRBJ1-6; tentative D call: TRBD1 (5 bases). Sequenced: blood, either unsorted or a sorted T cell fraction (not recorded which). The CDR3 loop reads CASSLLSGYESPLHF. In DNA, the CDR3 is TGTGCCAGCAGCTTATTATCAGGGTATGAGTCACCCCTCCACTTT.